This T cell receptor beta chain comes out of a study of T cell clonotyping in hematopoietic cell transplantation. Whole-study results and caveats: At the given depth, recipient repertoires were over 95% de novo clonotypes. After transplant, recipient diversity fell while pathologically expanded clonotypes grew through day 180. Higher Inverse Simpson Index values in graft donor and pretransplant recipient predicted broader posttransplant TCR diversity.

This table comes from immunoSEQ multiplex PCR, and its TCRdb copy is limited to in-frame clones, with some not included. The repertoire holds roughly 38,000 clones, with over 70% as singletons. This CDR3 is 13 amino acids long. V shed 7 bases, J shed 3 bases, and the junction held 5 bases outside the gene matches. Germline V gene data show CDR1 as MDHEN and CDR2 as SYDVKM. Worth noting for this clone: Its antigen remains unknown.

The source is a woman in her 40s in good health. Some clones in this sample may be carry-over from other donors' samples. This chain connects TRBV28 to TRBJ2-5; TRBD2 matches at 7 bases. Sequencing was done on a sample of peripheral blood mononuclear cells. CDR3 nucleotides: TGTGCCAGCACCCTGGGGAGGGAAGAGACCCAGTACTTC. Translated, it gives CASTLGREETQYF.